This T cell receptor (beta chain) came from a study of monozygotic twins with inflammatory bowel disease. TCRdb reprocessed the 5' RACE reads and reports one entry per CDR3 protein, with no DNA. Here the sample table reports 440,000 or so distinct CDR3 sequences. The CDR3 loop spans 15 amino acids. Germline V gene sequence: CDR1 SGDLS, CDR2 YYNGEE. This receptor was obtained from a human donor with ulcerative colitis or Crohn's disease, or a healthy co-twin of an affected twin (not recorded which). The sample taken for sequencing was blood. The chain joins TRBV9 to TRBJ2-2; TCRdb's D gene call, TRBD2, goes unchecked for lack of DNA. Here the CDR3 reads CASSVSGRSTGELFF.